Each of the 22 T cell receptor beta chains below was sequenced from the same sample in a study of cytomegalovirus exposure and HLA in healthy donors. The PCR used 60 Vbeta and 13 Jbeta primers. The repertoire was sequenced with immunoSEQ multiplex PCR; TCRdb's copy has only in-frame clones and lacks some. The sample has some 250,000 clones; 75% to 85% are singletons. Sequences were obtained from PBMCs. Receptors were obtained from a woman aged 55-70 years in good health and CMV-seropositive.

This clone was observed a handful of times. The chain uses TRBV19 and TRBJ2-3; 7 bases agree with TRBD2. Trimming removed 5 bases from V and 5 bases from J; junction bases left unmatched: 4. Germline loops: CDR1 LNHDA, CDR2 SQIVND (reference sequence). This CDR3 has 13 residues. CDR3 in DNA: TGTGCCAGTAGTTGGGGAGGGGAAGATACGCAGTATTTT. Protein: CASSWGGEDTQYF.

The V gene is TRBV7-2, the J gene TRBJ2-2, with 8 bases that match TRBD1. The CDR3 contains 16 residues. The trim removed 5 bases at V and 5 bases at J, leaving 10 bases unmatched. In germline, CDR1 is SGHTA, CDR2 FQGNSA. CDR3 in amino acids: CASSQPGQGLTGELFF. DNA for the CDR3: TGTGCCAGCAGCCAACCAGGACAGGGTTTAACCGGGGAGCTGTTTTTT.

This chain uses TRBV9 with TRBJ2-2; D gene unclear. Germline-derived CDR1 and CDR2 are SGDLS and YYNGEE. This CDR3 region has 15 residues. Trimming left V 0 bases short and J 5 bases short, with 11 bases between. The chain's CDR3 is CASSVGGLRTGELFF. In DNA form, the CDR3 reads TGTGCCAGCAGCGTAGGAGGATTAAGGACCGGGGAGCTGTTTTTT.

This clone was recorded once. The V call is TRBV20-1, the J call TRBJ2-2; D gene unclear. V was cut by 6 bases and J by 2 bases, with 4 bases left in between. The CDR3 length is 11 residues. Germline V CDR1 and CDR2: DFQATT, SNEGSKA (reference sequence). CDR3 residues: CSALNTGELFF. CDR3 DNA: TGCAGTGCCCTTAACACCGGGGAGCTGTTTTTT.

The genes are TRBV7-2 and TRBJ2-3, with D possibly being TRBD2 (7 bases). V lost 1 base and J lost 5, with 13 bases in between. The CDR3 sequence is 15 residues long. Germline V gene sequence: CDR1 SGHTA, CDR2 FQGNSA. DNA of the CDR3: TGTGCCAGCAGCTTAGGGGTGGGAGGGGGAGATACGCAGTATTTT. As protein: CASSLGVGGGDTQYF.

In nucleotides, the CDR3 is TGTGCCAGCTCACCTGCTGGGACAGCTGGAAACACCATATATTTT. Translated, it gives CASSPAGTAGNTIYF. J is TRBJ1-3 and V is TRBV18; TRBD1 agrees at 7 bases. CDR3 length: 15 residues. Germline V gene sequence: CDR1 KGHSH, CDR2 LQKENI. V trimming: 3 bases; J trimming: 2 bases; junction bases outside the gene matches: 4.

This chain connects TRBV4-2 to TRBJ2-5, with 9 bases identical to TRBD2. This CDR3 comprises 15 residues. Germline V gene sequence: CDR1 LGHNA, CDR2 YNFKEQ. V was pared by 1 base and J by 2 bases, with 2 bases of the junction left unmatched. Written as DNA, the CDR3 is TGTGCCAGCAGCCAAGGGACTAGCGTACAAGAGACCCAGTACTTC. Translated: CASSQGTSVQETQYF.

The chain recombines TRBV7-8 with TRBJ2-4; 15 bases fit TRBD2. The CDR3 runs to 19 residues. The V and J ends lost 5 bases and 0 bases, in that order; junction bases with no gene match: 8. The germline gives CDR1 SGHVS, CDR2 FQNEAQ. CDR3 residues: CASSPGTSGRLLAKNIQYF. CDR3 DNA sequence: TGTGCCAGCAGCCCGGGGACTAGCGGGAGGCTCCTAGCCAAAAACATTCAGTACTTC.

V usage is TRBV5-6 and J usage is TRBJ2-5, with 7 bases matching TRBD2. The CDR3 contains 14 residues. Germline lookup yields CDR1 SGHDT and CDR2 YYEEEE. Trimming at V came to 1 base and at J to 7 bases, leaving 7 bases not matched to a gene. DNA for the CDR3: TGTGCCAGCAGCTTGAGGGCAGGGAGGGGGACCCAGTACTTC. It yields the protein CASSLRAGRGTQYF.

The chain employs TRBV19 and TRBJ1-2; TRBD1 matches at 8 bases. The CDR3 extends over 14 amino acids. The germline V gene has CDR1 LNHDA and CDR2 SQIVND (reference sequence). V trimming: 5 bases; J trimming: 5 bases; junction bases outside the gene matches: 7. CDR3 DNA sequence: TGTGCCAGTAGTTCCGGACAGGGTGAATATGGCTACACCTTC. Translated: CASSSGQGEYGYTF.

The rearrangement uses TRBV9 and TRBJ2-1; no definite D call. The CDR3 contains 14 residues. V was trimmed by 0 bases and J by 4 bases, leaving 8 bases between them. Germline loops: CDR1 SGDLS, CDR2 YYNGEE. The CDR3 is CASSVDGLYNEQFF. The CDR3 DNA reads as TGTGCCAGCAGCGTAGACGGGTTGTACAATGAGCAGTTCTTC.

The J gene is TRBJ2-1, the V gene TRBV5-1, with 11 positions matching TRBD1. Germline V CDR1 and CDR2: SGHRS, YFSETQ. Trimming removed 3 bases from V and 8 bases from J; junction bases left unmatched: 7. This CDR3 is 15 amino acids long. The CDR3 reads CASSYSGTGGDEQFF. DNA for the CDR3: TGCGCCAGCAGCTATAGCGGGACAGGGGGGGATGAGCAGTTCTTC.

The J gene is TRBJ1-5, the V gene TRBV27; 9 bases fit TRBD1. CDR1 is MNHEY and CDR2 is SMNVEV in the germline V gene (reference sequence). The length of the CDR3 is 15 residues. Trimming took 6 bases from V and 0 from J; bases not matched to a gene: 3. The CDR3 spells CASSQDRGSNQPQHF. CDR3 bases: TGTGCCAGCAGCCAGGACAGGGGTAGCAATCAGCCCCAGCATTTT.

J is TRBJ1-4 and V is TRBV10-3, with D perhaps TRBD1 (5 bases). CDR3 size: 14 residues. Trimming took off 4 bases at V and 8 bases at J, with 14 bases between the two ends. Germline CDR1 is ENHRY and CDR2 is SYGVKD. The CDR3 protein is CAISAARVTEKLFF. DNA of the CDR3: TGTGCCATCAGTGCCGCCAGGGTGACCGAAAAACTGTTTTTT.

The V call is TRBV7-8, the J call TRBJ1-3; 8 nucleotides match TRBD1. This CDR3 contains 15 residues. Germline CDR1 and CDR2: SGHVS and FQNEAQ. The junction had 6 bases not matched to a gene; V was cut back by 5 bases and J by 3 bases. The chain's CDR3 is CASSRTGSSGNTIYF. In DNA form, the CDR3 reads TGTGCCAGCAGCAGGACAGGGTCTAGTGGAAACACCATATATTTT.

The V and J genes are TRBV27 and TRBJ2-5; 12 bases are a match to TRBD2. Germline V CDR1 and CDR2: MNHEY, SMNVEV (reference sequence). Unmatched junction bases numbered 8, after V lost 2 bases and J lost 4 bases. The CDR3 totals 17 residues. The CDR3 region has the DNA TGTGCCAGCAGTTTAGCCCAACCGGGACTAGCGGGAGAGACCCAGTACTTC. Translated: CASSLAQPGLAGETQYF.

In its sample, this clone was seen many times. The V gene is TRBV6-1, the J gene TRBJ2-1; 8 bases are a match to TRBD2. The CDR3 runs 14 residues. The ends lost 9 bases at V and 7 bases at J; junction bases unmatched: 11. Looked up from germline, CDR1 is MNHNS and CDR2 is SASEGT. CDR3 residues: CASDPGLGFNEQFF. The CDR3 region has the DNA TGTGCCAGTGACCCGGGACTAGGGTTTAATGAGCAGTTCTTC.

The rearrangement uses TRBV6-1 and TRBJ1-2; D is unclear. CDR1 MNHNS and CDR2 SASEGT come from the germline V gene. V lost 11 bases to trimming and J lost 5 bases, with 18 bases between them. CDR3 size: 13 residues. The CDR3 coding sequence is TGTGCCGGCCGGACTGAGACCCTTTATGGCTACACCTTC. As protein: CAGRTETLYGYTF.

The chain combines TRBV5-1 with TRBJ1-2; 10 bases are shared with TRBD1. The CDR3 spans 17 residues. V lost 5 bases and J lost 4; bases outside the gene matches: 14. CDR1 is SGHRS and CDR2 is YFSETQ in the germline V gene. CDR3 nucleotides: TGCGCCAGCAGAAAAGACCCGGGACAGGGGAATATCTATGGCTACACCTTC. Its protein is CASRKDPGQGNIYGYTF.

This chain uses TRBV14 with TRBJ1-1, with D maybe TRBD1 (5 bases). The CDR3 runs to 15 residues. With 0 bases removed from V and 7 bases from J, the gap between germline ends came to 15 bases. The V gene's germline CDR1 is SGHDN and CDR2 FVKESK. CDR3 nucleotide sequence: TGTGCCAGCAGCCAAGAGGGCGGGGCGGGGGTTGAAGCTTTCTTT. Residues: CASSQEGGAGVEAFF.

CDR3 sequence reads: CASKRRPSNQPQHF. The CDR3 DNA reads TGTGCCAGTAAGAGGCGTCCGAGCAATCAGCCCCAGCATTTT. This chain connects TRBV19 to TRBJ1-5, with D unresolved. Germline V lookup: CDR1 LNHDA, CDR2 SQIVND (reference sequence). Trimming removed 7 bases from V and 1 base from J, with 11 bases in between. The CDR3 length is 14 residues.

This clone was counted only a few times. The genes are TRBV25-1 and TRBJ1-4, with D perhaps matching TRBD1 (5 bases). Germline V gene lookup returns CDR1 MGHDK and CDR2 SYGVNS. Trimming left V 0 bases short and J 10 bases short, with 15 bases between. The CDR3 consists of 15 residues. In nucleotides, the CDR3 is TGTGCCAGCAGTGAATATGGGCAGGGCGTCGCAAAACTGTTTTTT. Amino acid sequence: CASSEYGQGVAKLFF.